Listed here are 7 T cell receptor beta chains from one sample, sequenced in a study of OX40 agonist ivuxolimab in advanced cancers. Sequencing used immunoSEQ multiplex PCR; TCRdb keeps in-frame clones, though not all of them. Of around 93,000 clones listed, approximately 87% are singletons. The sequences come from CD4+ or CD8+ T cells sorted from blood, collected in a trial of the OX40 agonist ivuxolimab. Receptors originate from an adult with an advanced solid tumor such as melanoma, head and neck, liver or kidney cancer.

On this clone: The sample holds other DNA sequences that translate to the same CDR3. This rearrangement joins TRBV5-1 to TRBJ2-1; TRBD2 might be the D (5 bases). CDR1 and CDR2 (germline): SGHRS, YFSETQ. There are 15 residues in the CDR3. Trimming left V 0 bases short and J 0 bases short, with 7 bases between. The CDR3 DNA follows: TGCGCCAGCAGCTTGGGAGGGAGCTCCTACAATGAGCAGTTCTTC. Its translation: CASSLGGSSYNEQFF.

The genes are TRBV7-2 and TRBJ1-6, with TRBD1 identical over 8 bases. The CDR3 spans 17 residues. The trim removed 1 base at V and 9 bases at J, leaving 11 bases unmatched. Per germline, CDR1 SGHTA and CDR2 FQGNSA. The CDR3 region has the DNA TGTGCCAGCAGCTTAGAGGGGGCAGGGGGCGCAGGTTCACCCCTCCACTTT. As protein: CASSLEGAGGAGSPLHF.

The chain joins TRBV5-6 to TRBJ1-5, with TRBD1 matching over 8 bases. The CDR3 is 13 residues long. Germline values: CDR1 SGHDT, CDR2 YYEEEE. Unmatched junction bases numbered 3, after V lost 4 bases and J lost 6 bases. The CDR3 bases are TGTGCCAGCAGCAGGACAGGGAGTCAGCCCCAGCATTTT. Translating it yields CASSRTGSQPQHF.

The DNA for the CDR3 is TGTGCCAGCAGCCGGGACAAACGGGCTATCTATGGCTACACCTTC. Translation: CASSRDKRAIYGYTF. The chain couples TRBV7-2 to TRBJ1-2, with a possible D match to TRBD1 (6 bases). Germline CDR1 reads SGHTA; CDR2 reads FQGNSA. The length of the CDR3 is 15 residues. The V gene lost 5 bases and the J gene lost 4 bases, with 17 bases spanning the gap.

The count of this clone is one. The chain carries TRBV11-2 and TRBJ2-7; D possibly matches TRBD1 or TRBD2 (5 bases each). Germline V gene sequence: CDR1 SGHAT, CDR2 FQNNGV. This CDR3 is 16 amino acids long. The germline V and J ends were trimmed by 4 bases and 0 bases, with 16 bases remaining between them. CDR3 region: CASSYNRDRASYEQYF. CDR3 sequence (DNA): TGTGCCAGCAGCTATAACCGGGACCGAGCCTCCTACGAGCAGTACTTC.

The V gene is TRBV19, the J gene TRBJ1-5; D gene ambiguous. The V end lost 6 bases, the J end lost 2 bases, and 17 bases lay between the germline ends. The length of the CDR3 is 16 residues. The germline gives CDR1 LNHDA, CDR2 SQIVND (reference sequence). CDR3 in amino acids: CASSREGLWGNQPQHF. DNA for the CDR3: TGTGCCAGTAGCCGTGAGGGCCTGTGGGGCAATCAGCCCCAGCATTTT. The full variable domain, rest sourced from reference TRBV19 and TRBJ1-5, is DGGITQSPKYLFRKEGQNVTLSCEQNLNHDAMYWYRQDPGQGLRLIYYSQIVNDFQKGDIAEGYSVSREKKESFPLTVTSAQKNPTAFYLCASSREGLWGNQPQHFGDGTRLSIL.

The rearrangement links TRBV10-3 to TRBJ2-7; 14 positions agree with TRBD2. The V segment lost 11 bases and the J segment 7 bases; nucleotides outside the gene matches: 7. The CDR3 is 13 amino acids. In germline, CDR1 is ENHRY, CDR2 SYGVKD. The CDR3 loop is CAAGLAGASEQYF. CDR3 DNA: TGTGCCGCGGGACTAGCGGGAGCATCGGAGCAGTACTTC.